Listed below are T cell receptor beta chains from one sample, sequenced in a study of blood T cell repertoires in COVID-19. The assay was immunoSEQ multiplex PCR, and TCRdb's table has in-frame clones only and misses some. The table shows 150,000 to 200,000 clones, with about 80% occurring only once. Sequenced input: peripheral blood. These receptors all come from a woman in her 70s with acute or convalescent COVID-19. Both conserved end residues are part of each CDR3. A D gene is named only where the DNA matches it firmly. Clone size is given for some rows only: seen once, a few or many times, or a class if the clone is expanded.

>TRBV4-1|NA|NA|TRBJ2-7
TGCGCCAGCAGGCCTCAAACAGGGACCTACGAGCAGTACTTC
CASRPQTGTYEQYF
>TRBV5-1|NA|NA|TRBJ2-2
TGCGCCAGCCCTGACTTGAACACCGGGGAGCTGTTTTTT
CASPDLNTGELFF
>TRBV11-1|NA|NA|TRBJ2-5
TGTGCCAGCAGCCCGGGACTCCCCAACCAAGAGACCCAGTACTTC
CASSPGLPNQETQYF
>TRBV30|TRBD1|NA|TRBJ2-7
TGTGCCTGGGAGGGACAGGGGGCATCCGAGCAGTACTTC
CAWEGQGASEQYF
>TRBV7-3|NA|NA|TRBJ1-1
TGTGCCAGCAGCCCAACGGGTAAAACTGAAGCTTTCTTT
CASSPTGKTEAFF
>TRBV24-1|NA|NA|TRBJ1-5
TGTGCCACCAGTGATCCCAAGGGGGGCAATCAGCCCCAGCATTTT
CATSDPKGGNQPQHF
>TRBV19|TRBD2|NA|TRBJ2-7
TGTGCCAGTAGTTATCCGGGACTAGCCTTATACGAGCAGTACTTC
CASSYPGLALYEQYF
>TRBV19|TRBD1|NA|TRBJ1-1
TGTGCCAGTAGTACCCCAGGACAGGGCGCTGGAGTCGTAGCTTTCTTT
CASSTPGQGAGVVAFF
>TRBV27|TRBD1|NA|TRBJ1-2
TGTGCCAGCAGTTTATCGCCAGGGGGCTTCAGGGGCTACACCTTC
CASSLSPGGFRGYTF
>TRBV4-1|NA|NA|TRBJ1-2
TGCGCCAGCAGCGACTTTGCCGGACAGCTTCGGGGCTACACCTTC
CASSDFAGQLRGYTF
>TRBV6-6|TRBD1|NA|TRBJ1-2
TGTGCCAGCAGTTTCGGACAGGCCTATGGCTACACCTTC
CASSFGQAYGYTF
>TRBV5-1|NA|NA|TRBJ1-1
TGCGCCAGCAGCTCCCCTATAAACACTGAAGCTTTCTTT
CASSSPINTEAFF
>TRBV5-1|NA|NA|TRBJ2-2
TGCGCCAGCAGCCAGGACAGCGGGGAGCTGTTTTTT
CASSQDSGELFF
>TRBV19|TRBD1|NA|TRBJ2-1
TGTGCCAGTAGTATCGTGACAGGGGGCTCCTACAATGAGCAGTTCTTC
CASSIVTGGSYNEQFF
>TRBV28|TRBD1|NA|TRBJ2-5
TGTGCCAGCAGTCCGACCGGGACAGCCCAAGAGACCCAGTACTTC
CASSPTGTAQETQYF
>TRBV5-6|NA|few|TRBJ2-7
TGTGCCAGCAGCTTGGGCACTTACGAGCAGTACTTC
CASSLGTYEQYF
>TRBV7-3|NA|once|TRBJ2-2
TGTGCCAGCAGCTCTTGGCCGGGAATAAACACCGGGGAGCTGTTTTTT
CASSSWPGINTGELFF
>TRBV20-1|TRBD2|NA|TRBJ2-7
TGCAGTGCTAGTAGCGGGAGGGCCTACGAGCAGTACTTC
CSASSGRAYEQYF
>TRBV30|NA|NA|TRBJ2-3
TGTGCCTGGAGAAAGCCCCTTCCCACAGATACGCAGTATTTT
CAWRKPLPTDTQYF
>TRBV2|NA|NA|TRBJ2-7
TGTGCCAGCAGTGACCCCCTCGAGCAGTACTTC
CASSDPLEQYF
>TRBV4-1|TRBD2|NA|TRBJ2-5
TGCGCCAGCAGCCAAGATGCCCTAGCGGGAAAGAGAGAGACCCAGTACTTC
CASSQDALAGKRETQYF
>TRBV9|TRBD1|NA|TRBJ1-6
TGTGCCAGCAGCGCAAGACCGGACAGGGGACAGTCACCCCTCCACTTT
CASSARPDRGQSPLHF